This note documents a single T cell receptor (beta chain) sequence. This sample was taken from a study of blood T cell repertoires in COVID-19. After removal of 4 bases from V and 0 bases from J, the junction contained 8 bases not matched to a gene. The CDR3 runs to 18 residues. Germline loops: CDR1 LGHDT, CDR2 YNNKEL (reference sequence). Sequenced by immunoSEQ multiplex PCR; TCRdb stores in-frame clones only, minus some. The top ten hold over 0.75% of the sample, which has some 240,000 clones, roughly nine tenths seen once. Sequenced: peripheral blood. The receptor's source is a man in his 60s with COVID-19, enrolled during active disease. The chain combines TRBV3-1 (or the pseudogene TRBV3-2) with TRBJ2-3, with TRBD2 identical over 12 bases. CDR3 region: CASSRTSGGPTSTDTQYF. As DNA, the CDR3 is TGTGCCAGCAGCCGAACTAGCGGGGGGCCCACTAGCACAGATACGCAGTATTTT.